This TCR beta chain was documented in a study of blood T cells in healthy people across ages. Trimming stripped 8 bases from V and 1 base from J, with 9 bases between. The V gene's germline CDR1 is SGHTA and CDR2 FQGNSA. This CDR3 is 13 amino acids long. On this clonotype itself: The antigen remains unidentified.

Study-wide points: Observed TCR beta diversity showed a strong correlation with the percentage of naive T cells as measured by flow cytometry.

Together with a sample-barcoded 5' primer, a J-beta primer mix was included in a second PCR lasting about 6 to 12 cycles. Using its own MiXCR run on the 5' RACE reads, TCRdb lists one record per CDR3 protein. This sample has hundreds of thousands of distinct CDR3 sequences, with 55% to 70% found just once. This TCR came from a man aged 25-45 years in good health. Sequenced: blood. The gene calls are TRBV7-2 and TRBJ2-4; D may be TRBD1 or TRBD2 (5 bases each). CDR3 in DNA: TGTGCCAGCCGGGGCTTCGCCAAAAACATTCAGTACTTC. Its translation is CASRGFAKNIQYF.